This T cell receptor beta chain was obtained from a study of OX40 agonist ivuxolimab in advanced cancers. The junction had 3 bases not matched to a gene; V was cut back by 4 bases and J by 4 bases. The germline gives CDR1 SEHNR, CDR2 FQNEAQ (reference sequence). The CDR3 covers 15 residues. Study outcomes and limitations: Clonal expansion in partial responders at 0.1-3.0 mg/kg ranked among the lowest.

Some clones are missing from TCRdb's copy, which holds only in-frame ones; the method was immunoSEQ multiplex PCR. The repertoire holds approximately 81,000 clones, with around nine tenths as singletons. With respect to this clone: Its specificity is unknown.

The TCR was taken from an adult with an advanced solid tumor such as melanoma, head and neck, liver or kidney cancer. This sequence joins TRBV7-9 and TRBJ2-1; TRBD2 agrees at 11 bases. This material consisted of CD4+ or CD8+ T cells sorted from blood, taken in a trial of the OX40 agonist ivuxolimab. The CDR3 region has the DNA TGTGCCAGCAGCTCGACTAGCGGGGCTTACAATGAGCAGTTCTTC. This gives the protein CASSSTSGAYNEQFF.